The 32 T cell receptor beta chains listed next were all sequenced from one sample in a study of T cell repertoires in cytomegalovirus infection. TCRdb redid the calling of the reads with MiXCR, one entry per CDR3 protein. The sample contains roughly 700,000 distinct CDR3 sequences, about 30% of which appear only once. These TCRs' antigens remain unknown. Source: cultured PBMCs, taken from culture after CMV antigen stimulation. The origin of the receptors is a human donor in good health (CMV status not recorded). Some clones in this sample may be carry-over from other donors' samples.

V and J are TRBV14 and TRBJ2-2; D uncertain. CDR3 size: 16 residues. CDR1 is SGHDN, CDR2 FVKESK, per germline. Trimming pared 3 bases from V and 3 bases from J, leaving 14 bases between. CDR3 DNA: TGTGCCAGCAGCCACCCGGCCCGTCCCCACACCGGGGAGCTGTTTTTT. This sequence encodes CASSHPARPHTGELFF.

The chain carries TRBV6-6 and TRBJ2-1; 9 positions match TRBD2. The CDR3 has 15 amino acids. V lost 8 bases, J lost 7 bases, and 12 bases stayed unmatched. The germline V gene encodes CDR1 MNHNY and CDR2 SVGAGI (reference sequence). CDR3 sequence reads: CASDTAGGPWNEQFF. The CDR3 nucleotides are TGTGCCAGCGACACCGCGGGGGGGCCATGGAATGAGCAGTTCTTC.

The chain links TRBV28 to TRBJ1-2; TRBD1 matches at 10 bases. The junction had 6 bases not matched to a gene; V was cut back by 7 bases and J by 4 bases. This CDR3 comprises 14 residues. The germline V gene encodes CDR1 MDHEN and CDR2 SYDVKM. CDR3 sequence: CASNPTGGFYGYTF. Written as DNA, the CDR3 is TGTGCCAGCAACCCGACAGGGGGCTTCTATGGCTACACCTTC.

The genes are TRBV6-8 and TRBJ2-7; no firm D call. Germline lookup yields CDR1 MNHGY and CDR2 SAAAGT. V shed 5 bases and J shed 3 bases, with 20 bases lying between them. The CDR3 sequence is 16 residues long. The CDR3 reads CASSQTRDGLLYEQYF. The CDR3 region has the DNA TGTGCCAGCAGTCAGACCCGTGACGGCCTCCTCTACGAGCAGTACTTC.

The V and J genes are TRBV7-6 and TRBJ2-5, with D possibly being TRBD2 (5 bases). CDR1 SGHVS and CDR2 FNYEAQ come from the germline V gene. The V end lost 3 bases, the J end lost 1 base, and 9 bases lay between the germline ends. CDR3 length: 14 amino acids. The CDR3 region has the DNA TGTGCCAGCAGCTTCGCGGAGGCCCAAGAGACCCAGTACTTC. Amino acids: CASSFAEAQETQYF.

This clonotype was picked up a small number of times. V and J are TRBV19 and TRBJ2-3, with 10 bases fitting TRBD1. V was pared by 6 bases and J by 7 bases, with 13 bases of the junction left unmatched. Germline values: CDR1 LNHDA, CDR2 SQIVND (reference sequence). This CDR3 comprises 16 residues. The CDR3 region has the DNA TGTGCCAGTAGCCACCCGGGGGGACAGGGGCCTTATACGCAGTATTTT. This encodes CASSHPGGQGPYTQYF.

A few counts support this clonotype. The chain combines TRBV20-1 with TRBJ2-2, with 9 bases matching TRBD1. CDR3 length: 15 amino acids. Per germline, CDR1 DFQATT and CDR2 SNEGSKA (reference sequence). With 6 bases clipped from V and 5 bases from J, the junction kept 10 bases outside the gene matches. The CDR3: CSAPDRGMGTGELFF. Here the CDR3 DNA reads TGCAGTGCGCCGGACAGGGGAATGGGTACCGGGGAGCTGTTTTTT.

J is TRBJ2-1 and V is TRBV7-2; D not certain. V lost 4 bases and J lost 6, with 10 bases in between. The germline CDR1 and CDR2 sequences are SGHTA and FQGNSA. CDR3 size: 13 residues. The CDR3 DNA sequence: TGTGCCAGCAGCTACATTAGGACCAATGAGCAGTTCTTC. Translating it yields CASSYIRTNEQFF. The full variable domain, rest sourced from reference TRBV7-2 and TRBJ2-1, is GAGVSQSPSNKVTEKGKDVELRCDPISGHTALYWYRQSLGQGLEFLIYFQGNSAPDKSGLPSDRFSAERTGGSVSTLTIQRTQQEDSAVYLCASSYIRTNEQFFGPGTRLTVL.

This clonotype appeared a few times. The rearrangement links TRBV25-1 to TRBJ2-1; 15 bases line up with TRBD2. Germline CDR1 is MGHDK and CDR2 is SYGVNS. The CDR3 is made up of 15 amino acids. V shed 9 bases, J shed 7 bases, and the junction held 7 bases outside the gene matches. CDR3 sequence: CASLGLAGGSNEQFF. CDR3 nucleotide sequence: TGTGCCAGTCTGGGACTAGCGGGGGGCTCTAATGAGCAGTTCTTC. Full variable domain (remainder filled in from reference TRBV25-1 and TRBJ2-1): EADIYQTPRYLVIGTGKKITLECSQTMGHDKMYWYQQDPGMELHLIHYSYGVNSTEKGDLSSESTVSRIRTEHFPLTLESARPSHTSQYLCASLGLAGGSNEQFFGPGTRLTVL.

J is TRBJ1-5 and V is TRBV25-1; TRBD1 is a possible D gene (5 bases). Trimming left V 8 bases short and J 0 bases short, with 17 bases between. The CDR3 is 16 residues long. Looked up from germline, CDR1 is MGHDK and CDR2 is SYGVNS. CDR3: CASGGLSSYSNQPQHF. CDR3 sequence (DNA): TGTGCCAGCGGGGGACTTTCGTCGTATAGCAATCAGCCCCAGCATTTT.

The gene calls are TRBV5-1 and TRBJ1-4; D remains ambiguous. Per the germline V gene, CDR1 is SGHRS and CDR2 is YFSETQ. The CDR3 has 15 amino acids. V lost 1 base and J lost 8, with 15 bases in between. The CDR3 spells CASSLYSGNGEKLFF. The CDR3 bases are TGCGCCAGCAGCTTGTACTCGGGGAACGGCGAAAAACTGTTTTTT.

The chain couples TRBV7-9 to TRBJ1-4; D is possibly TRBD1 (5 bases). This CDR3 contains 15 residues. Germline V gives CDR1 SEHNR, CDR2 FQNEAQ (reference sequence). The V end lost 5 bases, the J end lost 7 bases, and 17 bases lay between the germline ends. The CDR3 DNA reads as TGTGCCAGCAGCCCCACGACAGTTCTTAGTGAAAAACTGTTTTTT. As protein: CASSPTTVLSEKLFF.

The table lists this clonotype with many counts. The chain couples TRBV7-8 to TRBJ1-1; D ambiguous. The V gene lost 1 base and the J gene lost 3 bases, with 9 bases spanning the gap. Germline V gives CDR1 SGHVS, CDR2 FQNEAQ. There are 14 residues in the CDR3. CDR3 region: CASSLGKLDTEAFF. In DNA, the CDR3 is TGTGCCAGCAGCTTAGGGAAGTTGGACACTGAAGCTTTCTTT.

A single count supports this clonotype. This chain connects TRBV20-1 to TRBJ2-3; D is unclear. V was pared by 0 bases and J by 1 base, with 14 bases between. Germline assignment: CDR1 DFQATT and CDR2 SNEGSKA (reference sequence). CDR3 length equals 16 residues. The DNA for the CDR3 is TGCAGTGCTAGAGAGAGCCGAAGATTGGGCACAGATACGCAGTATTTT. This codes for CSARESRRLGTDTQYF.

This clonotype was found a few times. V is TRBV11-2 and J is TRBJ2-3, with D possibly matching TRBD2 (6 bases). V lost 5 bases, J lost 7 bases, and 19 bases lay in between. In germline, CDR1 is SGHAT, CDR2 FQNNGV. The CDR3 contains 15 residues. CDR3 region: CASSPPQTRRNTQYF. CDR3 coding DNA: TGTGCCAGCAGCCCGCCTCAGACTAGAAGAAATACGCAGTATTTT.

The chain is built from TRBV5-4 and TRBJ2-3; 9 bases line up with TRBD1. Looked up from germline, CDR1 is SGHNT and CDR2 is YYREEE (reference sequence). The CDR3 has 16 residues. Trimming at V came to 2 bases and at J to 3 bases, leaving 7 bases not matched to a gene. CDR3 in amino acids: CASSFWTGVETDTQYF. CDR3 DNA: TGTGCCAGCAGCTTTTGGACAGGGGTGGAGACAGATACGCAGTATTTT.

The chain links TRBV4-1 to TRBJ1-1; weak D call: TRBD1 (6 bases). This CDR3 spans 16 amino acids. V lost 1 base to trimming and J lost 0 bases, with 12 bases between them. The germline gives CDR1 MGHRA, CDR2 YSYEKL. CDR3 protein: CASSQGGGPMNTEAFF. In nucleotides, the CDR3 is TGCGCCAGCAGCCAAGGCGGGGGGCCCATGAACACTGAAGCTTTCTTT.

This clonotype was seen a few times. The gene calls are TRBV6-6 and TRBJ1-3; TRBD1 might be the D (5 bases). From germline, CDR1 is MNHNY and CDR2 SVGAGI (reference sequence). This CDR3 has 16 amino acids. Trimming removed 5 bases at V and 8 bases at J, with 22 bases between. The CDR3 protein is CASSLHSGTALDTIYF. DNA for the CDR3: TGTGCCAGCAGTCTCCACTCCGGGACGGCACTGGACACCATATATTTT.

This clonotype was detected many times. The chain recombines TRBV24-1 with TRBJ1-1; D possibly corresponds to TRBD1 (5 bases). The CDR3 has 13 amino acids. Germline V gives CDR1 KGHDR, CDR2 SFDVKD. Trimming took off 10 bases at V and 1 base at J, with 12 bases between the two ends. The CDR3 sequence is CATAQAANTEAFF. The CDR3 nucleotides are TGTGCCACTGCACAGGCAGCGAACACTGAAGCTTTCTTT.

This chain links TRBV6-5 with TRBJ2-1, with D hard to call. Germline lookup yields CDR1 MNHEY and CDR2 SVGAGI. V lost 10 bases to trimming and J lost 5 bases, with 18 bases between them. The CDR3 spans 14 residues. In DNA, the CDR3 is TGTGCCACAACACCGACGGGCTACGACAATGAGCAGTTCTTC. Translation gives CATTPTGYDNEQFF.

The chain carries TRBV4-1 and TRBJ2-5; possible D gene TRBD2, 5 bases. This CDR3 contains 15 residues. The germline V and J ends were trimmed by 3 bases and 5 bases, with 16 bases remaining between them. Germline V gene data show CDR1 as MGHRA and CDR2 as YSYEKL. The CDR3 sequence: CASSQGGGGGETQYF. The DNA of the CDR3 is TGCGCCAGCAGCCAGGGCGGAGGAGGCGGGGAGACCCAGTACTTC.

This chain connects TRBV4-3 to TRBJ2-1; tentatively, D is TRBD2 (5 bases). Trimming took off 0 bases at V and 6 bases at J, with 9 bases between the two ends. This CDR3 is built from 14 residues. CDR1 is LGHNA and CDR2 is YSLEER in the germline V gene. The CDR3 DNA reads TGCGCCAGCAGCCAAGAGTCTAGCAGCAATGAGCAGTTCTTC. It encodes CASSQESSSNEQFF.

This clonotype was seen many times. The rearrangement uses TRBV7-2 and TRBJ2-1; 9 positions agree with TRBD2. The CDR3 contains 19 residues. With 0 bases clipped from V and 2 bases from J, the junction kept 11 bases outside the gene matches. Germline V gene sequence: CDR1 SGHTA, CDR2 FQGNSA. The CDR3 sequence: CASSLAPPPGLAAYNEQFF. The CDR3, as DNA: TGTGCCAGCAGCTTAGCCCCCCCCCCGGGACTAGCCGCCTACAATGAGCAGTTCTTC.

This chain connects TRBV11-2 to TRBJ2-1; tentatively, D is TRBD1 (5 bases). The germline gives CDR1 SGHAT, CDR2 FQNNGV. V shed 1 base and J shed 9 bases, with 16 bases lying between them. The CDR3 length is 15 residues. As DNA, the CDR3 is TGTGCCAGCAGCTTAGCCCTCACAGGCCCCATTGAGCAGTTCTTC. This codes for CASSLALTGPIEQFF.

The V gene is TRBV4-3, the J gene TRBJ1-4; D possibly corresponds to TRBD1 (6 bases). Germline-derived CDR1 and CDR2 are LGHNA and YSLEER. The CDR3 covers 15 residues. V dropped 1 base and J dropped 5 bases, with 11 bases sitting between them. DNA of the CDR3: TGCGCCAGCAGCCAAGCGAACAGGGAAAATGAAAAACTGTTTTTT. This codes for CASSQANRENEKLFF.

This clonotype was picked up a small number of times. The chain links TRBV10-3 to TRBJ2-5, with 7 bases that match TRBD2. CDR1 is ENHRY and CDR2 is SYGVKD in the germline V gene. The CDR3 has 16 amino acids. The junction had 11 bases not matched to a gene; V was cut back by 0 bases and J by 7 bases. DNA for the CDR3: TGTGCCATCAGTGAGTCCCCTACTAGCGCGGACGGGACCCAGTACTTC. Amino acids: CAISESPTSADGTQYF.

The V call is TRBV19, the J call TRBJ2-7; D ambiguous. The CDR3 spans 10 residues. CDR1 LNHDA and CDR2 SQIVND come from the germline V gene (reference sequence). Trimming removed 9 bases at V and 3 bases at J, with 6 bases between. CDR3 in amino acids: CASIFYEQYF. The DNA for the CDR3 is TGTGCCAGCATCTTCTACGAGCAGTACTTC. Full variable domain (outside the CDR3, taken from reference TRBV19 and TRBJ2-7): DGGITQSPKYLFRKEGQNVTLSCEQNLNHDAMYWYRQDPGQGLRLIYYSQIVNDFQKGDIAEGYSVSREKKESFPLTVTSAQKNPTAFYLCASIFYEQYFGPGTRLTVT.

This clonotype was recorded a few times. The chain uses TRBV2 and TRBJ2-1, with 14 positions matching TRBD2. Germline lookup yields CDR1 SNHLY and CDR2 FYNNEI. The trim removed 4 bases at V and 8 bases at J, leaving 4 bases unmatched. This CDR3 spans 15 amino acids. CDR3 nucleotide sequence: TGTGCCAGCAGTGGGACTAGCGGGAGGAGGGATGAGCAGTTCTTC. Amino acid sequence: CASSGTSGRRDEQFF. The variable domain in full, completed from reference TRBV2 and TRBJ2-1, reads EPEVTQTPSHQVTQMGQEVILRCVPISNHLYFYWYRQILGQKVEFLVSFYNNEISEKSEIFDDQFSVERPDGSNFTLKIRSTKLEDSAMYFCASSGTSGRRDEQFFGPGTRLTVL.

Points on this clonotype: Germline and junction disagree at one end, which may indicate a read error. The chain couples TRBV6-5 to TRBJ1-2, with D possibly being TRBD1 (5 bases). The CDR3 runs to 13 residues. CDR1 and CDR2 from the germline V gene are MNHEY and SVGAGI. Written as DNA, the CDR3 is TGTGCCAGCAGTTACGACGAGACAGACCTATCTTACTTC. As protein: CASSYDETDLSYF.

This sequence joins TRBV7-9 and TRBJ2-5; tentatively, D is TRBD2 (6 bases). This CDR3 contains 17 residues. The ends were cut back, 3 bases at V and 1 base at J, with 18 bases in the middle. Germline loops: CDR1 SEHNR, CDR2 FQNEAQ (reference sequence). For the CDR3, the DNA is TGTGCCAGCAGCTTCGGGGGATGGGGACTCACCCAAGAGACCCAGTACTTC. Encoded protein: CASSFGGWGLTQETQYF.

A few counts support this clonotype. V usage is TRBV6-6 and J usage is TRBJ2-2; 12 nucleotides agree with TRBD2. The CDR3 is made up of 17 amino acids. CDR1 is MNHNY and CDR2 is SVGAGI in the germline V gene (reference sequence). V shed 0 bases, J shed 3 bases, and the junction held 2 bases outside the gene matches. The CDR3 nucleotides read TGTGCCAGCAGTTACTCCTGGACTAGCGGGGACACCGGGGAGCTGTTTTTT. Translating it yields CASSYSWTSGDTGELFF.

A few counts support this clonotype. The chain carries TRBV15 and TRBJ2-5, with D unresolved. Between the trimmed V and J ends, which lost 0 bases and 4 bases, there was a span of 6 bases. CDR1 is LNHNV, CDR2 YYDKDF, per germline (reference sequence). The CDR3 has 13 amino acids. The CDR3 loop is CATSREVVETQYF. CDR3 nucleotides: TGTGCCACCAGCAGAGAGGTGGTAGAGACCCAGTACTTC.